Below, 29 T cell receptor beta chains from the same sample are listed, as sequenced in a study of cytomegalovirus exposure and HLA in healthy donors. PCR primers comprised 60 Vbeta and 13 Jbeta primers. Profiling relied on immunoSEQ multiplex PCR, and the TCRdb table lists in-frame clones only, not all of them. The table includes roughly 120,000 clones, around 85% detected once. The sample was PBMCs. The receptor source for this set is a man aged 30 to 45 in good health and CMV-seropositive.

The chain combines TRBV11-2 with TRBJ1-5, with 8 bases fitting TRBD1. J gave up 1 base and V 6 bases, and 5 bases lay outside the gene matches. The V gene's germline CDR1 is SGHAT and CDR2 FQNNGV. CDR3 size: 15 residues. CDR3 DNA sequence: TGTGCCAGCAGTTACGGACAGGGAAGCAATCAGCCCCAGCATTTT. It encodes CASSYGQGSNQPQHF.

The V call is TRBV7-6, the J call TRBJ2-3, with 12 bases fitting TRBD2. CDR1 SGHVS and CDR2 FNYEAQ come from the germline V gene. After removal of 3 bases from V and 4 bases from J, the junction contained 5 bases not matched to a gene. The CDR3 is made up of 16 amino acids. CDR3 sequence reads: CASSLASGGEADTQYF. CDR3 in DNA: TGTGCCAGCAGCTTGGCTAGCGGGGGGGAAGCAGATACGCAGTATTTT.

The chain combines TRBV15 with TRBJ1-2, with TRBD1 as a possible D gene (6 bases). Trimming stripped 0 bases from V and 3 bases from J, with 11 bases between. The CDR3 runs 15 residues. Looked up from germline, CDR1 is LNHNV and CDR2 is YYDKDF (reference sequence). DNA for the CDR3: TGTGCCACCAGCAGAGACAGGGGAGTCTACTATGGCTACACCTTC. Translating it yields CATSRDRGVYYGYTF.

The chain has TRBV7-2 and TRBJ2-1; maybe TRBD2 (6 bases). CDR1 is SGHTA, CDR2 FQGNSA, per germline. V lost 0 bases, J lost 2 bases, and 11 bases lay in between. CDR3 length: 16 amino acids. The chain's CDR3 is CASSLAVGGTYNEQFF. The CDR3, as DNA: TGTGCCAGCAGCTTAGCGGTCGGCGGGACCTACAATGAGCAGTTCTTC.

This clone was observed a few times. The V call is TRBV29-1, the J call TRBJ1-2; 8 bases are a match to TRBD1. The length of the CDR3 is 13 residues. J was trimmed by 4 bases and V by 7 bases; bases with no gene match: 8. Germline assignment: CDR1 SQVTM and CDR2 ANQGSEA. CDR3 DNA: TGCAGCGCTCTCACCGGACAGGGCTATGGCTACACCTTC. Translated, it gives CSALTGQGYGYTF.

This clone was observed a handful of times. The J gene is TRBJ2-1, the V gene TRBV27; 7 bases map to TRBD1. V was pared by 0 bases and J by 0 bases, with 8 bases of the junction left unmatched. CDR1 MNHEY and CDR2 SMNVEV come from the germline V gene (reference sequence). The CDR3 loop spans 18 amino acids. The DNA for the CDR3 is TGTGCCAGCAGTTTATCTTTAGGGACAGTGAGCTCCTACAATGAGCAGTTCTTC. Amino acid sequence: CASSLSLGTVSSYNEQFF.

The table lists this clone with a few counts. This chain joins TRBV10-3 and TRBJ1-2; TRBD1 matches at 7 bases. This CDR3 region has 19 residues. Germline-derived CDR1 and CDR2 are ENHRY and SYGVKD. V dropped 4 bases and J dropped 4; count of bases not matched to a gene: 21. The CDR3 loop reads CAISGIEGTDTEGSYGYTF. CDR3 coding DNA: TGTGCCATCAGTGGTATCGAGGGGACAGACACCGAAGGGAGCTATGGCTACACCTTC.

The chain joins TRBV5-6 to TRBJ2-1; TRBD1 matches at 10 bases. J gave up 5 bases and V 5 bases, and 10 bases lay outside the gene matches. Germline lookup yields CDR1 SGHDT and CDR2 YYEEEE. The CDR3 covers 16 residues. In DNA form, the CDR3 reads TGTGCCAGCAGGGAGACAGGGGGCGGGGGTGACAATGAGCAGTTCTTC. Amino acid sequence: CASRETGGGGDNEQFF. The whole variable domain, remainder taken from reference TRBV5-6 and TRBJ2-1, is DAGVTQSPTHLIKTRGQQVTLRCSPKSGHDTVSWYQQALGQGPQFIFQYYEEEERQRGNFPDRFSGHQFPNYSSELNVNALLLGDSALYLCASRETGGGGDNEQFFGPGTRLTVL.

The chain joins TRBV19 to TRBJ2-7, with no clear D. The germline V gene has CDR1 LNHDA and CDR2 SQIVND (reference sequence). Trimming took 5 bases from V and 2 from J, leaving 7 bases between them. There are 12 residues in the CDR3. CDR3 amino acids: CASSHTAYEQYF. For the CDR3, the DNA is TGTGCCAGTAGTCACACAGCCTACGAGCAGTACTTC.

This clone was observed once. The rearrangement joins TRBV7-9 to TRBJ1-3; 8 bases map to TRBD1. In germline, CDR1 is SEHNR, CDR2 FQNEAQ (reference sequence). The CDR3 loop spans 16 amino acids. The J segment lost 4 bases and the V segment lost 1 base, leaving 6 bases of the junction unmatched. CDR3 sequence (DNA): TGTGCCAGCAGCTTAGGGGGGACAGGAATCGGAAACACCATATATTTT. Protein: CASSLGGTGIGNTIYF.

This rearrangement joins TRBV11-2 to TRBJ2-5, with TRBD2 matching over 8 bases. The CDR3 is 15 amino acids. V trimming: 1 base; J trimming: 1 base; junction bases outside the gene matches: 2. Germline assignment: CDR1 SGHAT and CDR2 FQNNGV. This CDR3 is CASSLGGGTQETQYF. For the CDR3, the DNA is TGTGCCAGCAGCTTAGGCGGGGGGACCCAAGAGACCCAGTACTTC. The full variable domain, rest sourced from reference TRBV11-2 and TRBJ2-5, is EAGVAQSPRYKIIEKRQSVAFWCNPISGHATLYWYQQILGQGPKLLIQFQNNGVVDDSQLPKDRFSAERLKGVDSTLKIQPAKLEDSAVYLCASSLGGGTQETQYFGPGTRLLVL.

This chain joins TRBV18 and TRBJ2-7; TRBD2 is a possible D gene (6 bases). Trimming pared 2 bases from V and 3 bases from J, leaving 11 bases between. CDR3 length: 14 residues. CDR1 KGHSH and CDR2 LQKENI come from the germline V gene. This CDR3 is CASSPTEGLYEQYF. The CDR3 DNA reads TGTGCCAGCTCACCAACCGAGGGACTCTACGAGCAGTACTTC.

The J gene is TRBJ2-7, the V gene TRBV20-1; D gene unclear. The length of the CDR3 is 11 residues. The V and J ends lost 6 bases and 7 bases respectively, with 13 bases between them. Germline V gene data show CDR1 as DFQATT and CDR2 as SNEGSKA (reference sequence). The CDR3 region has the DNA TGCAGTGCCTACAGTGGAATGGAGCAGTACTTC. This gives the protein CSAYSGMEQYF.

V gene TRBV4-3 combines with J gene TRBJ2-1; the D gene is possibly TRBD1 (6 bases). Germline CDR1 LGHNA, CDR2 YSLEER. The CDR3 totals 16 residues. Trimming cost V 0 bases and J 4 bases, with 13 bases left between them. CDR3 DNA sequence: TGCGCCAGCAGCCAAGAAAGTGAACAGGGATACAATGAGCAGTTCTTC. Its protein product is CASSQESEQGYNEQFF.

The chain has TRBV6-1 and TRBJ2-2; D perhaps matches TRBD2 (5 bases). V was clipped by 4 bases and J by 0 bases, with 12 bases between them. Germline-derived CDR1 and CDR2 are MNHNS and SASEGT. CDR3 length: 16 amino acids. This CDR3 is CASSGGQFANTGELFF. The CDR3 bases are TGTGCCAGCAGTGGAGGGCAGTTCGCGAACACCGGGGAGCTGTTTTTT.

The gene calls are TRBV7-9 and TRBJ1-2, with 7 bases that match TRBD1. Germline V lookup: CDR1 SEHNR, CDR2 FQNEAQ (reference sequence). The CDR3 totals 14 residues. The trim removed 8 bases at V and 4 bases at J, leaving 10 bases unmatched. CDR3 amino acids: CASGPEHRGYGYTF. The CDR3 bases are TGTGCCAGCGGACCGGAACACAGGGGCTATGGCTACACCTTC.

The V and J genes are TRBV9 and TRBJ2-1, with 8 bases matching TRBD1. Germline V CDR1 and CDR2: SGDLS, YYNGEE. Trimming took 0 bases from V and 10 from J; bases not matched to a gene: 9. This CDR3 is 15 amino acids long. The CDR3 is CASSVGAGGAWEQFF. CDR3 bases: TGTGCCAGCAGCGTAGGGGCAGGGGGCGCATGGGAGCAGTTCTTC. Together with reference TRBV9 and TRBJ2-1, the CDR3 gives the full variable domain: DSGVTQTPKHLITATGQRVTLRCSPRSGDLSVYWYQQSLDQGLQFLIQYYNGEERAKGNILERFSAQQFPDLHSELNLSSLELGDSALYFCASSVGAGGAWEQFFGPGTRLTVL.

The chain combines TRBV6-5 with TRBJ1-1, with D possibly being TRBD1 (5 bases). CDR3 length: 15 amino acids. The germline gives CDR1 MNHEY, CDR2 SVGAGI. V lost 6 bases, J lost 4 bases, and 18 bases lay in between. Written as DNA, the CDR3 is TGTGCCAGCAGCTGGGGCCTCACAGAGAGCACTGAAGCTTTCTTT. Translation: CASSWGLTESTEAFF.

The CDR3 sequence is CASSLGTASYEQYF. As DNA, the CDR3 is TGTGCCAGCAGCTTAGGGACAGCATCCTACGAGCAGTACTTC. The chain carries TRBV11-2 and TRBJ2-7; perhaps TRBD1 as D (6 bases). Trimming pared 1 base from V and 1 base from J, leaving 8 bases between. The germline V gene encodes CDR1 SGHAT and CDR2 FQNNGV. The CDR3 extends over 14 amino acids.

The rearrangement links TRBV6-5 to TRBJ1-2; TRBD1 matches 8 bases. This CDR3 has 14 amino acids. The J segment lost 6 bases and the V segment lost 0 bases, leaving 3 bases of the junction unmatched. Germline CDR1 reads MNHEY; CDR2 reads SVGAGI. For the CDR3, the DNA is TGTGCCAGCAGTTACTCGCCAGGGGGCGATGGCTACACCTTC. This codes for CASSYSPGGDGYTF.

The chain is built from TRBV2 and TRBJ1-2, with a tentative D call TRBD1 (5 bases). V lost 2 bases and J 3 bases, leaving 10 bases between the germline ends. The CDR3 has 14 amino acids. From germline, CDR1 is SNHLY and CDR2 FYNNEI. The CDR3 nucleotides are TGTGCCAGCAGTGAACTCAGGGCGGACTATGGCTACACCTTC. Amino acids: CASSELRADYGYTF.

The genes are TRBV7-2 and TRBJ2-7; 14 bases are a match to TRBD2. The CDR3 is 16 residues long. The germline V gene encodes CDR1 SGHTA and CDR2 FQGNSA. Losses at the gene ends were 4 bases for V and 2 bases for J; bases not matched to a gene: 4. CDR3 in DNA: TGTGCCAGCAGCTCTGAGACTAGCGGGGGGGCCTACGAGCAGTACTTC. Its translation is CASSSETSGGAYEQYF.

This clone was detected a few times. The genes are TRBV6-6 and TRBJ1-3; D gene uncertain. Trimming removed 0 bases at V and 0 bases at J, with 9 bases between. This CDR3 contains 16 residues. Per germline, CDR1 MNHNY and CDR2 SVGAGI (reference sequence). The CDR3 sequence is CASSYSRETSGNTIYF. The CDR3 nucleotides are TGTGCCAGCAGTTACTCGCGCGAAACCTCTGGAAACACCATATATTTT.

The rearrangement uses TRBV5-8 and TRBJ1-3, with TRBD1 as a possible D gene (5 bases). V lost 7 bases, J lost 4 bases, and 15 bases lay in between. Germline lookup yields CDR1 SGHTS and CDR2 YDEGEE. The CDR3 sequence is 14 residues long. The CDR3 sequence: CASGQGLKGNTIYF. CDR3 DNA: TGTGCCAGCGGCCAGGGTTTAAAGGGAAACACCATATATTTT.

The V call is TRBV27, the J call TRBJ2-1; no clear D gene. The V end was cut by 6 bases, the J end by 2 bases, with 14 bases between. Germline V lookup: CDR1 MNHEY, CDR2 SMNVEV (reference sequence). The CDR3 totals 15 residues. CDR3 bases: TGTGCCAGCAGCCTTCTCGCGGTTGCCTACAATGAGCAGTTCTTC. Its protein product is CASSLLAVAYNEQFF.

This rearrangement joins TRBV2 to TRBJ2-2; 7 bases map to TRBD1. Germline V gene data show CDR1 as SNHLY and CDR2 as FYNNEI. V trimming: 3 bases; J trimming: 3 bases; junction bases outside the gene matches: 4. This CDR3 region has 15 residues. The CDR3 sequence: CASSDLDRDTGELFF. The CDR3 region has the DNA TGTGCCAGCAGTGACCTAGACAGGGACACCGGGGAGCTGTTTTTT.

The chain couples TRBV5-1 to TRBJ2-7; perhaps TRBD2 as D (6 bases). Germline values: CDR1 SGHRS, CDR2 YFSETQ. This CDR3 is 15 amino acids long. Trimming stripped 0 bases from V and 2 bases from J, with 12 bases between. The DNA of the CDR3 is TGCGCCAGCAGCTTGGCGGGGCGGGGAACCTACGAGCAGTACTTC. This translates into CASSLAGRGTYEQYF.

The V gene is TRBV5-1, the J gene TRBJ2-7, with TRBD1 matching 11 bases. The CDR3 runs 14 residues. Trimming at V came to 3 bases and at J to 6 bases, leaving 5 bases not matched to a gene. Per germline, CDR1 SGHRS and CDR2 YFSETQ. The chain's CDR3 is CASSYGTGGLEQYF. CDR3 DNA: TGCGCCAGCAGCTACGGGACAGGGGGTCTCGAGCAGTACTTC. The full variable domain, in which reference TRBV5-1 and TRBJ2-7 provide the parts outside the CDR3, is KAGVTQTPRYLIKTRGQQVTLSCSPISGHRSVSWYQQTPGQGLQFLFEYFSETQRNKGNFPGRFSGRQFSNSRSEMNVSTLELGDSALYLCASSYGTGGLEQYFGPGTRLTVT.

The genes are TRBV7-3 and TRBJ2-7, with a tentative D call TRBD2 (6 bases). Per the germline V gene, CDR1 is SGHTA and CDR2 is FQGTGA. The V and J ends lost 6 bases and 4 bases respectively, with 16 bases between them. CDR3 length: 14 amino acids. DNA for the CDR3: TGTGCCAGCAGTGTGTCTGGGGGGAGATACGAGCAGTACTTC. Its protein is CASSVSGGRYEQYF.